This entry lists 8 T cell receptor beta chains sequenced from one sample in a study of CD8 T cells in Susac syndrome. The RNA, roughly 0.45 to 1 ug, was put through reverse transcription using random hexamers. TCRdb itself ran the immunoSEQ multiplex PCR reads through MiXCR, one entry per CDR3 protein. This table has around 170,000 distinct CDR3 sequences, approximately 95% appearing once. Sequencing was carried out using CD8+ T cells from PBMCs. These receptor sequences come from a human donor with multiple sclerosis.

The J gene is TRBJ2-7, the V gene TRBV4-1; D is possibly TRBD1 (5 bases). The V and J ends lost 0 bases and 7 bases respectively, with 16 bases between them. The CDR3 runs 15 residues. From germline, CDR1 is MGHRA and CDR2 YSYEKL. CDR3 coding DNA: TGCGCCAGCAGCCAAGACTCAGGGAAACGTGGAGAGCAGTACTTC. This encodes CASSQDSGKRGEQYF.

This clonotype appeared a few times. The chain employs TRBV7-6 and TRBJ2-7; D is possibly TRBD1 (5 bases). CDR1 and CDR2 (germline): SGHVS, FNYEAQ. The CDR3 is made up of 13 amino acids. The V and J ends lost 2 bases and 4 bases respectively, with 9 bases between them. CDR3 DNA: TGTGCCAGCAGCTTATTTCAGGGTTACGAGCAGTACTTC. Its protein product is CASSLFQGYEQYF. The variable domain in full, completed from reference TRBV7-6 and TRBJ2-7, reads GAGVSQSPRYKVTKRGQDVALRCDPISGHVSLYWYRQALGQGPEFLTYFNYEAQQDKSGLPNDRFSAERPEGSISTLTIQRTEQRDSAMYRCASSLFQGYEQYFGPGTRLTVT.

This chain uses TRBV29-1 with TRBJ2-1; D is perhaps TRBD1 (6 bases). Germline V gives CDR1 SQVTM, CDR2 ANQGSEA. This CDR3 spans 11 amino acids. The CDR3 protein is CTTGQPDEQFF. As DNA, the CDR3 is TGCACCACAGGGCAACCCGATGAGCAGTTCTTC.

The chain carries TRBV30 and TRBJ1-1; D is possibly TRBD1 (5 bases). V was pared by 2 bases and J by 7 bases, with 29 bases between. From germline, CDR1 is GTSNPN and CDR2 SVGIG (reference sequence). This CDR3 has 18 residues. CDR3 sequence (DNA): TGTGCCTGGAGTCTCGACTATCCGATTCCGGGGGTTGACGTTGAAGCTTTCTTT. Translating gives CAWSLDYPIPGVDVEAFF.

This clonotype was seen only once. The CDR3 loop is CASSSLASGTYEQYF. The CDR3 DNA is TGTGCCAGCAGCTCACTAGCCTCGGGTACCTACGAGCAGTACTTC. The rearrangement uses TRBV5-6 and TRBJ2-7, with D tentatively TRBD2 (6 bases). Trimming left V 3 bases short and J 2 bases short, with 15 bases between. CDR1 is SGHDT, CDR2 YYEEEE, per germline. The CDR3 has 15 amino acids.

The genes are TRBV11-2 and TRBJ2-1; 10 nucleotides match TRBD2. Trimming at V came to 5 bases and at J to 6 bases, leaving 10 bases not matched to a gene. The CDR3 covers 16 residues. Germline V CDR1 and CDR2: SGHAT, FQNNGV. CDR3 DNA: TGTGCCAGCAGCACTTACCCTAGCGGGAGTTTCAATGAGCAGTTCTTC. As protein: CASSTYPSGSFNEQFF.

The chain employs TRBV2 and TRBJ1-6; D ambiguous. Germline CDR1 and CDR2: SNHLY and FYNNEI. V was shortened by 6 bases and J by 10 bases, with 7 bases between the two germline ends. This CDR3 is 11 amino acids long. DNA of the CDR3: TGTGCCAGCAGGTTTGAGTCACCCCTCCACTTT. Its protein is CASRFESPLHF.

V and J are TRBV4-1 and TRBJ2-3; TRBD2 agrees at 11 bases. With 0 bases clipped from V and 0 bases from J, the junction kept 5 bases outside the gene matches. In germline, CDR1 is MGHRA, CDR2 YSYEKL. The CDR3 extends over 18 amino acids. The CDR3 coding sequence is TGCGCCAGCAGCCAAGATCGCTGGACTAGCGGGAGCACAGATACGCAGTATTTT. Its translation is CASSQDRWTSGSTDTQYF.